The 4 T cell receptor beta chains below come from one sample, sequenced in a study of PD-1 blockade in classical Hodgkin lymphoma. Libraries were prepared by immunoSEQ multiplex PCR; TCRdb keeps only in-frame clonotypes and omits some of them. Of about 97,000 clones in the sample, approximately 88% were seen once. All patients experienced relapse after autologous stem cell transplantation, and brentuximab vedotin exposure was variable. The sample consisted of peripheral blood mononuclear cells (PBMCs), taken at baseline. Source of these receptors: a human donor with classical Hodgkin lymphoma.

The rearrangement links TRBV5-6 to TRBJ2-7; D ambiguous. Trimming took off 0 bases at V and 3 bases at J, with 10 bases between the two ends. The V gene's germline CDR1 is SGHDT and CDR2 YYEEEE. The CDR3 loop spans 14 amino acids. CDR3 protein: CASSLVGRIYEQYF. DNA for the CDR3: TGTGCCAGCAGCTTGGTTGGCAGGATCTACGAGCAGTACTTC.

The V gene is TRBV7-3, the J gene TRBJ2-5, with 14 bases identical to TRBD2. Germline assignment: CDR1 SGHTA and CDR2 FQGTGA. The CDR3 length is 16 residues. V trimming: 5 bases; J trimming: 4 bases; junction bases outside the gene matches: 6. CDR3 sequence: CASSQQGLAGGETQYF. The CDR3 DNA follows: TGTGCCAGCAGCCAACAAGGACTAGCGGGAGGAGAGACCCAGTACTTC.

The chain combines TRBV5-6 with TRBJ2-1, with a tentative D call TRBD2 (5 bases). V lost 3 bases to trimming and J lost 3 bases, with 19 bases between them. The CDR3 covers 17 residues. Germline assignment: CDR1 SGHDT and CDR2 YYEEEE. This CDR3 is CASSSTRTRYGYNEQFF. The CDR3 DNA is TGTGCCAGCAGCTCGACCCGTACTAGATATGGCTACAATGAGCAGTTCTTC.

This clone was counted once. The J gene is TRBJ2-3, the V gene TRBV2; TRBD2 is a possible D gene (7 bases). The germline V gene has CDR1 SNHLY and CDR2 FYNNEI. This CDR3 has 16 amino acids. The V end was cut by 6 bases, the J end by 7 bases, with 23 bases between. The CDR3 here is CASSPGGRGGSNTQYF. As DNA, the CDR3 is TGTGCCAGCAGCCCTGGTGGCAGGGGAGGGTCCAATACGCAGTATTTT. Filled out from reference TRBV2 and TRBJ2-3, the complete variable domain reads EPEVTQTPSHQVTQMGQEVILRCVPISNHLYFYWYRQILGQKVEFLVSFYNNEISEKSEIFDDQFSVERPDGSNFTLKIRSTKLEDSAMYFCASSPGGRGGSNTQYFGPGTRLTVL.